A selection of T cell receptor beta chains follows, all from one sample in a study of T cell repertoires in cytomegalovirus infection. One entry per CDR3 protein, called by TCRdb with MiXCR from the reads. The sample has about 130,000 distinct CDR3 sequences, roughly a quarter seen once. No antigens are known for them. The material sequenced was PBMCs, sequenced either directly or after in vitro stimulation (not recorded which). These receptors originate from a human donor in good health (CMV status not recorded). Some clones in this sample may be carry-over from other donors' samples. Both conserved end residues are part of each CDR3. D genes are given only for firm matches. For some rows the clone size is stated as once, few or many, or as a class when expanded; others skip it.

TGTGCCAGCACCCCCCCAACTAGCGCGAACACCGGGGAGCTGTTTTTT | CASTPPTSANTGELFF | few | TRBJ2-2 | TRBD2 | TRBV19
TGTGCCAGCAGCTTAGACCCCGGGAACACTGAAGCTTTCTTT | CASSLDPGNTEAFF | many | TRBJ1-1 | - | TRBV7-2
TGTGCCAGCAGCGTAGCTGGCCAGGGGCAAGAGCAGTACTTC | CASSVAGQGQEQYF | - | TRBJ2-7 | - | TRBV9
TGTGCCAGTACACGGGGGGACGAGCAGTACTTC | CASTRGDEQYF | - | TRBJ2-7 | TRBD2 | TRBV6-1
TGTGCTAGTGGTTCAGGGGCCAATGAGCAGTTCTTC | CASGSGANEQFF | - | TRBJ2-1 | - | TRBV12-5
TGCAGTGCTAAAGACGGGGATAGCTCCTACAATGAGCAGTTCTTC | CSAKDGDSSYNEQFF | - | TRBJ2-1 | - | TRBV20-1
TGTGCCAGCAGCGCAAGCGCGAGCTCCTACAATGAGCAGTTCTTC | CASSASASSYNEQFF | - | TRBJ2-1 | - | TRBV9
TGTGCCAGCTCACCAATGGGGACAGTCGAGCAGTTCTTC | CASSPMGTVEQFF | - | TRBJ2-1 | TRBD1 | TRBV18
TGTGCCAGCACCCAATTGGGGTACCAAGAGACCCAGTGCTTC | CASTQLGYQETQCF | - | TRBJ2-5 | - | TRBV6-8
TGTGCCAGCAGTTCCCTATTAAAATACAATGAGCAGTTCTTC | CASSSLLKYNEQFF | few | TRBJ2-1 | - | TRBV6-5
TGTGCCAGCAGCCCTTTTTGGTATAGGGACGAAGAGACCCAGTACTTC | CASSPFWYRDEETQYF | - | TRBJ2-5 | - | TRBV7-2
TGTGCCAGCAGCAAGGACGTGGCAGGGGATAGCAATCAGCCCCAGCATTTT | CASSKDVAGDSNQPQHF | many | TRBJ1-5 | - | TRBV7-8
TGTGCCAGCAGCTCCCCACAGGGGGCGGGGGCAGCCCGGCGAAATGAGCAGTTCTTC | CASSSPQGAGAARRNEQFF | many | TRBJ2-1 | TRBD1 | TRBV7-8
TGTGCCAGCAGCAGGGGACGGGGGGTTTTAATCGAGACCCAGTACTTC | CASSRGRGVLIETQYF | - | TRBJ2-5 | TRBD2 | TRBV7-2
TGCGCCAGCAGCCAAGATGGTACGGGGGCCCCCGGGGAGCTGTTTTTT | CASSQDGTGAPGELFF | - | TRBJ2-2 | - | TRBV4-1
TGTGCCAGCAGCTCGGGACAGGCCTTCTATGGCTACACCTTC | CASSSGQAFYGYTF | many | TRBJ1-2 | TRBD1 | TRBV7-2
TGTGCCAGTAGTCGCACAGGACGGGAAACTAATGAAAAACTGTTTTTT | CASSRTGRETNEKLFF | - | TRBJ1-4 | - | TRBV19
TGTGCCAGCAGCTTTGGGGGCACAGATACGCAGTATTTT | CASSFGGTDTQYF | many | TRBJ2-3 | - | TRBV11-3
TGTGCTGGGGGGGGAGGGCCTATTGAGACCCAGTACTTC | CAGGGGPIETQYF | few | TRBJ2-5 | TRBD2 | TRBV7-2
TGTGCCAGTAGTACCCTTAGGGGGGCGGCGAACACTGAAGCTTTCTTT | CASSTLRGAANTEAFF | few | TRBJ1-1 | - | TRBV19
TGTGCCAGCAGCCCAGGGGGGAGTGGGGCCAACGTCCTGACTTTC | CASSPGGSGANVLTF | many | TRBJ2-6 | - | TRBV7-2
TGTGCCAGCAGCTCCTTTCTGCAGGGACGGGAAAATTCACCCCTCCACTTT | CASSSFLQGRENSPLHF | - | TRBJ1-6 | - | TRBV7-9
TGTGCCAGTAGATCCGGACGGCTGGGGGGGAACACTGAAGCTTTCTTT | CASRSGRLGGNTEAFF | many | TRBJ1-1 | - | TRBV19
TGTGCCAGCAGTGGGTATGGTGAGCAGTTCTTC | CASSGYGEQFF | few | TRBJ2-1 | - | TRBV6-1
TGTGCCAGCAGCTTAGTGGCTAGCTCGTACAATGAGCAGTTCTTC | CASSLVASSYNEQFF | - | TRBJ2-1 | - | TRBV7-6
TGTGCCAGCAGTTACGGGACGGTTTACAATGAGCAGTTCTTC | CASSYGTVYNEQFF | few | TRBJ2-1 | - | TRBV6-6
TGCGCCAGCAGCCGGGCCACGAGACACACAGATACGCAGTATTTT | CASSRATRHTDTQYF | few | TRBJ2-3 | - | TRBV4-3
TGCGCCAGCCATTCTAGCGGGAACAATGAGCAGTTCTTC | CASHSSGNNEQFF | - | TRBJ2-1 | TRBD2 | TRBV4-3
TGTGCCACCGCCTTGGGGGGAAGCTCCTACAATGAGCAGTTCTTC | CATALGGSSYNEQFF | - | TRBJ2-1 | - | TRBV24-1
TGTGCCAGCAGCCCGGGACAGCCCTACAATGAGCAGTTCTTC | CASSPGQPYNEQFF | few | TRBJ2-1 | TRBD1 | TRBV7-2
TGTGCCAGCAGCTTAGCGAGGGATTACGAGCAGTACTTC | CASSLARDYEQYF | many | TRBJ2-7 | - | TRBV7-2
TGTGCCAGCAGTTCAAAGCTTTTTTCAGATACGCAGTATTTT | CASSSKLFSDTQYF | - | TRBJ2-3 | - | TRBV6-5
TGTGCCAGCAGTCCTTTCAGGGGGGAAGGGAACAATGAGCAGTTCTTC | CASSPFRGEGNNEQFF | few | TRBJ2-1 | - | TRBV6-2/TRBV6-3
TGTGCCAGCAGCCCGACCTCCCAGTATATAGCCAAAAACATTCAGTACTTC | CASSPTSQYIAKNIQYF | few | TRBJ2-4 | - | TRBV7-2
TGTGCCAGCAGCTCGGGACAGTTTCTACCCCTCCACTTT | CASSSGQFLPLHF | many | TRBJ1-6 | TRBD1 | TRBV7-2
TGTGCCAGCAGGGGTGAGGGTTACACTGAAGCTTTCTTT | CASRGEGYTEAFF | - | TRBJ1-1 | - | TRBV5-4
TGCGCCAGCAGCCGCCCAGACTCTGGGGCCAACGTCCTGACTTTC | CASSRPDSGANVLTF | few | TRBJ2-6 | - | TRBV4-1
TGTGCCAGCAGCTTGGGCAGGTCGAGGGAAGAGACCCAGTACTTC | CASSLGRSREETQYF | - | TRBJ2-5 | - | TRBV7-9
TGCAGCGTTGACCCGGGGCGGGGCTACACCTTC | CSVDPGRGYTF | - | TRBJ1-2 | - | TRBV29-1
TGTGCCAGCACCCTGACAGGGCCAAAAGCTTTCTTT | CASTLTGPKAFF | - | TRBJ1-1 | TRBD1 | TRBV12-3/TRBV12-4